Shown below are 4 T cell receptor beta chains from a single sample sequenced in a study of T cells after yellow fever vaccination. TCRdb redid the calling of the 5' RACE reads with MiXCR, one entry per CDR3 protein. This table holds hundreds of thousands of distinct CDR3 sequences, roughly 13% found once. The source was PBMCs, collected on the day of the yellow fever booster vaccination. The receptors originated from a man younger than 45 who received the YFV17D yellow fever vaccine.

This clonotype occurred many times. The chain couples TRBV20-1 to TRBJ2-1; 11 bases are shared with TRBD2. The CDR3 extends over 16 amino acids. Germline assignment: CDR1 DFQATT and CDR2 SNEGSKA (reference sequence). V gave up 6 bases and J gave up 4 bases; unmatched junction bases: 11. As DNA, the CDR3 is TGCAGTGCAATCGGACTAGCGGGTTTAGGGTACAATGAGCAGTTCTTC. As protein: CSAIGLAGLGYNEQFF.

The rearrangement links TRBV6-5 to TRBJ2-2; D is undetermined. The CDR3 contains 14 residues. V was trimmed by 2 bases and J by 4 bases, leaving 8 bases between them. Germline lookup yields CDR1 MNHEY and CDR2 SVGAGI. CDR3 nucleotide sequence: TGTGCCAGCAGTTACGTCGACGGCACCGGGGAGCTGTTTTTT. Its translation: CASSYVDGTGELFF.

This clonotype was observed a few times. V is TRBV3-1 and J is TRBJ2-2; no definite D call. Germline V gives CDR1 LGHDT, CDR2 YNNKEL (reference sequence). The CDR3 consists of 13 residues. V lost 1 base and J 6 bases, leaving 6 bases between the germline ends. CDR3 region: CASSQVGAGELFF. As DNA, the CDR3 is TGTGCCAGCAGCCAAGTAGGCGCCGGGGAGCTGTTTTTT.

The chain combines TRBV18 with TRBJ2-5; tentatively, D is TRBD1 (6 bases). CDR1 and CDR2 from the germline V gene are KGHSH and LQKENI. Trimming pared 3 bases from V and 3 bases from J, leaving 20 bases between. The CDR3 consists of 17 residues. CDR3 sequence reads: CASSPSWGLDRKETQYF. In nucleotides, the CDR3 is TGTGCCAGCTCACCGAGCTGGGGGTTGGACAGAAAAGAGACCCAGTACTTC.